A single sample is the source of the 12 T cell receptor beta chains below, sequenced in a study of T cell changes during pregnancy in multiple sclerosis. Repertoires were generated with immunoSEQ multiplex PCR, while TCRdb's copy carries only in-frame clones and drops some. The sample yields tens of thousands of clones, just over 90% seen once. Here the sequenced sample was peripheral blood, taken before pregnancy. These receptors all come from a female donor with multiple sclerosis, enrolled in a pregnancy study.

The chain recombines TRBV13 with TRBJ2-3; tentatively, D is TRBD2 (5 bases). In germline, CDR1 is PRHDT, CDR2 FYEKMQ (reference sequence). V lost 5 bases and J 0 bases, leaving 15 bases between the germline ends. This CDR3 comprises 16 residues. CDR3 protein: CASSMGRSGSTDTQYF. CDR3 nucleotide sequence: TGTGCCAGCAGCATGGGGAGATCGGGTAGCACAGATACGCAGTATTTT.

The chain carries TRBV19 and TRBJ1-5; D ambiguous. The CDR3 totals 14 residues. V was trimmed by 3 bases and J by 0 bases, leaving 6 bases between them. Germline loops: CDR1 LNHDA, CDR2 SQIVND (reference sequence). CDR3 protein: CASSIPYSNQPQHF. The CDR3 nucleotides read TGTGCCAGTAGTATCCCCTATAGCAATCAGCCCCAGCATTTT.

This chain links TRBV5-1 with TRBJ2-2; possibly TRBD1 for D (5 bases). Looked up from germline, CDR1 is SGHRS and CDR2 is YFSETQ. The germline V and J ends were trimmed by 0 bases and 2 bases, with 8 bases remaining between them. This CDR3 comprises 15 residues. CDR3 in DNA: TGCGCCAGCAGCTTGGGACAGCCTAACACCGGGGAGCTGTTTTTT. This translates into CASSLGQPNTGELFF.

V is TRBV28 and J is TRBJ2-7; D might be TRBD1 (6 bases). This CDR3 contains 15 residues. Germline V gene data show CDR1 as MDHEN and CDR2 as SYDVKM. V was trimmed by 6 bases and J by 3 bases, leaving 18 bases between them. The CDR3 here is CASSRGGGRHYEQYF. The CDR3 DNA is TGTGCCAGCAGCCGAGGGGGTGGCCGTCACTACGAGCAGTACTTC.

The count of this clone is one. This chain joins TRBV7-2 and TRBJ1-5, with D tentatively TRBD1 (6 bases). V was cut by 4 bases and J by 1 base, with 8 bases left in between. The CDR3 has 14 residues. The germline CDR1 and CDR2 sequences are SGHTA and FQGNSA. The CDR3 region is CASSYRASNQPQHF. The CDR3 DNA reads TGTGCCAGCAGCTACAGGGCGAGCAATCAGCCCCAGCATTTT.

In this sample, this clone turned up once. This sequence joins TRBV30 and TRBJ1-5; possibly TRBD1 for D (5 bases). The CDR3 is 14 amino acids. Germline assignment: CDR1 GTSNPN and CDR2 SVGIG (reference sequence). The V gene lost 0 bases and the J gene lost 6 bases, with 12 bases spanning the gap. DNA for the CDR3: TGTGCCTGGAGTGTGTCAGGGCGAGGTCAGCCCCAGCATTTT. It yields the protein CAWSVSGRGQPQHF.

This clone was picked up one time. The chain combines TRBV28 with TRBJ1-5; D is perhaps TRBD1 (6 bases). This CDR3 has 15 residues. Trimming took off 3 bases at V and 4 bases at J, with 13 bases between the two ends. Germline V gene lookup returns CDR1 MDHEN and CDR2 SYDVKM. In DNA, the CDR3 is TGTGCCAGCAGTTTGGGGGGGGGCGGTAATCAGCCCCAGCATTTT. Its protein is CASSLGGGGNQPQHF.

This chain connects TRBV23-1 to TRBJ1-5; 7 bases are shared with TRBD1. TRBV23-1 is flagged as an ORF with uncertain function. CDR3 length: 15 residues. With 5 bases clipped from V and 7 bases from J, the junction kept 11 bases outside the gene matches. The DNA of the CDR3 is TGCGCCAGCAGTGTGGGACGACAGGGAGGCCAGCCCCAGCATTTT. It codes for CASSVGRQGGQPQHF.

This clone has only one observation. The gene calls are TRBV7-8 and TRBJ2-5; 11 bases are a match to TRBD1. CDR3 length: 15 amino acids. After removal of 4 bases from V and 6 bases from J, the junction contained 7 bases not matched to a gene. CDR1 is SGHVS and CDR2 is FQNEAQ in the germline V gene. CDR3 protein: CASSSRTGGGKTQYF. The CDR3 DNA follows: TGTGCCAGCAGCTCCCGGACAGGGGGCGGAAAGACCCAGTACTTC.

The CDR3 bases are TGTGCCAGCACGATCGGGGGGCGGAATGAAAAACTGTTTTTT. It codes for CASTIGGRNEKLFF. The chain links TRBV2 to TRBJ1-4; tentatively, D is TRBD1 (6 bases). Trimming left V 7 bases short and J 5 bases short, with 14 bases between. The CDR3 consists of 14 residues. Germline CDR1 and CDR2: SNHLY and FYNNEI.

This rearrangement joins TRBV4-2 to TRBJ2-7; maybe TRBD2 (6 bases). The ends were cut back, 0 bases at V and 4 bases at J, with 16 bases in the middle. Looked up from germline, CDR1 is LGHNA and CDR2 is YNFKEQ. The CDR3 spans 16 residues. CDR3 sequence (DNA): TGTGCCAGCAGCCAAGATGACGGGGCGGGGTTATACGAGCAGTACTTC. Amino acids: CASSQDDGAGLYEQYF.

The V and J genes are TRBV7-3 and TRBJ2-5, with 9 bases fitting TRBD2. Per the germline V gene, CDR1 is SGHTA and CDR2 is FQGTGA. Trimming cost V 5 bases and J 5 bases; bases outside gene matches: 6. The CDR3 sequence is 14 residues long. CDR3 DNA: TGTGCCAGCAGCCGAAGCGGGGGGTTCGAGACCCAGTACTTC. Translating it yields CASSRSGGFETQYF.